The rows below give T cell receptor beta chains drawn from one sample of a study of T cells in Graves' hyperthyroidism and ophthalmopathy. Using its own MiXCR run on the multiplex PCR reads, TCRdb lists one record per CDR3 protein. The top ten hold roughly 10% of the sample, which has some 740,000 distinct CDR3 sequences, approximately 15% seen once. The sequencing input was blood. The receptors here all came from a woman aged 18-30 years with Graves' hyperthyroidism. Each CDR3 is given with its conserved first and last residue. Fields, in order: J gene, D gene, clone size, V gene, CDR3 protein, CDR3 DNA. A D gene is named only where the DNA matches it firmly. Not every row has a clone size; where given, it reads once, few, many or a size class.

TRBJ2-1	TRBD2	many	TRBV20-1	CSASSGRAGIYNEQFF	TGCAGTGCTAGTAGCGGGAGGGCGGGTATTTACAATGAGCAGTTCTTC
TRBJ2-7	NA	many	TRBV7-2	CASSFGPSGAYEQYF	TGTGCCAGCAGCTTCGGACCCTCCGGAGCCTACGAGCAGTACTTC
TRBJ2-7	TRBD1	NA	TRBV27	CASSTYLQGPVGEQYF	TGTGCCAGCAGTACCTACCTACAGGGGCCGGTGGGCGAGCAGTACTTC
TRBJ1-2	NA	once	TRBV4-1	CASSQISSGGKIGYTF	TGCGCCAGCAGCCAAATCAGCAGCGGGGGGAAAATTGGCTACACCTTC
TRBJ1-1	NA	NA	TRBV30	CAWSGQRNTEAFF	TGTGCCTGGAGCGGACAGAGGAACACTGAAGCTTTCTTT
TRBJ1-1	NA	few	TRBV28	CASSLYRPNTEAFF	TGTGCCAGCAGTTTGTACAGGCCGAACACTGAAGCTTTCTTT
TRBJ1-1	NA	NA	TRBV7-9	CASSWVRTNTEAFF	TGTGCCAGCAGCTGGGTACGTACGAACACTGAAGCTTTCTTT
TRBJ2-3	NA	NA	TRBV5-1	CASSPNIADTQYF	TGCGCCAGCAGCCCAAATATTGCAGATACGCAGTATTTT
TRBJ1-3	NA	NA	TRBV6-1	CASRSQHSGNTIYF	TGTGCCAGCAGGTCACAGCACTCTGGAAACACCATATATTTT
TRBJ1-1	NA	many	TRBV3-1	CASSRDLITEAFF	TGTGCCAGCAGCCGAGACCTTATAACTGAAGCTTTCTTT
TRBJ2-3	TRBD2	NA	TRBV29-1	CSVSTSGSADTQYF	TGCAGCGTATCGACTAGCGGGAGCGCAGATACGCAGTATTTT
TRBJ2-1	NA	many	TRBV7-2	CASSRSLLTGNEQFF	TGTGCCAGCAGCCGATCCCTACTGACGGGGAATGAGCAGTTCTTC
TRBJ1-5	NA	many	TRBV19	CASSYDRYNQPQHF	TGTGCCAGTAGTTACGACAGATACAATCAGCCCCAGCATTTT
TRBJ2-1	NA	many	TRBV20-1	CSAQIGRQFF	TGCAGTGCCCAAATTGGTAGGCAGTTCTTC
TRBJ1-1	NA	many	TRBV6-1	CASRRSPTRGNTEAFF	TGTGCCAGCAGGCGGTCCCCCACTAGGGGGAACACTGAAGCTTTCTTT
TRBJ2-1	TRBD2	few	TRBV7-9	CASSFPGTSGGSYNEQFF	TGTGCCAGCAGCTTTCCCGGGACTAGCGGTGGCTCCTACAATGAGCAGTTCTTC
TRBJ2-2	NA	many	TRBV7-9	CASRRGGLTGELFF	TGTGCCAGCAGGCGAGGCGGACTGACCGGGGAGCTGTTTTTT
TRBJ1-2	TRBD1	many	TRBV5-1	CASRLDRVDGYTF	TGCGCCAGCAGATTAGACAGGGTTGATGGCTACACCTTC
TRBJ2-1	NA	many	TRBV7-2	CASSLEGLDEQFF	TGTGCCAGCAGCTTAGAGGGTTTGGATGAGCAGTTCTTC
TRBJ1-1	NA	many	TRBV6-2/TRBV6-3	CASLTGGDTEAFF	TGTGCCAGCCTAACAGGCGGGGACACTGAAGCTTTCTTT
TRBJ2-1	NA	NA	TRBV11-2	CASSLDLRGLSYNEQFF	TGTGCCAGCAGCTTAGATCTAAGAGGGTTATCCTACAATGAGCAGTTCTTC
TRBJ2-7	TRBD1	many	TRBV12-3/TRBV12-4	CARLQGVRGPTYEQYF	TGTGCCAGACTCCAGGGGGTTCGTGGCCCGACCTACGAGCAGTACTTC
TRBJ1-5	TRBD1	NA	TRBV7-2	CASSLTIAGGSQPQHF	TGTGCCAGCAGCCTTACTATTGCAGGGGGGAGTCAGCCCCAGCATTTT